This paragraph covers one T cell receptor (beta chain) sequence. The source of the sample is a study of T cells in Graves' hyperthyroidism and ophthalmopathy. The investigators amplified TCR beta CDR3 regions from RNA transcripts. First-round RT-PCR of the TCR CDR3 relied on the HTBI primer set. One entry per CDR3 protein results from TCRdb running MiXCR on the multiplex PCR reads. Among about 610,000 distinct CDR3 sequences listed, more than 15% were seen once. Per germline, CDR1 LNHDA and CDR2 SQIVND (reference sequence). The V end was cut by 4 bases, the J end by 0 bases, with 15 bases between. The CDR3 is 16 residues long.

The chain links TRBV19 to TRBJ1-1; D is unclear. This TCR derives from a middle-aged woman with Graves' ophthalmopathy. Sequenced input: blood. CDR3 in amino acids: CASSRPKPDVNTEAFF. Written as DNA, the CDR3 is TGTGCCAGTAGTAGACCAAAACCAGACGTGAACACTGAAGCTTTCTTT.